This is a list of T cell receptor beta chains from one sample in a study of Ad26.COV2.S vaccination and SARS-CoV-2 variants. Assay used: immunoSEQ multiplex PCR; TCRdb lists only in-frame clones, some missing. The sample has around 350,000 clones; about 90% are singletons. This specimen consisted of peripheral blood, obtained after recovery from COVID-19. These TCRs come from a human donor who had recovered from COVID-19. Both conserved end residues are trimmed from each CDR3. The order of the fields is V gene, D gene, CDR3 protein. The D gene is left open where the match is weak.

>TRBV15|NA
ATSREGSRSTGELF
>TRBV27|TRBD1
ASSFRQGNTEAF
>TRBV20-1|NA
SAPRGGGAF
>TRBV5-4|NA
ASSFSTAMNTEAF
>TRBV2|TRBD1
ASSERTGGFYEQY
>TRBV9|NA
ASSVAREDYGYT
>TRBV9|NA
ASSLGGGDTDTQY
>TRBV6-1|TRBD2
ASSEVASGGLIQETQY
>TRBV18|NA
ASSLRQFPSIVAQH
>TRBV6-5|TRBD1
ASSTGVTEAF
>TRBV6-2/TRBV6-3|TRBD2
ASSYSRGGLTDTQY
>TRBV18|NA
ASSPRTPSGAMNTEAF
>TRBV6-5|TRBD2
ASSYSPSGGRDTQY
>TRBV5-6|TRBD1
ASSLDRGSYEQY
>TRBV5-1|TRBD1
ASSLNRGENYGYT
>TRBV7-9|TRBD1
ASSDREDRDSETQY
>TRBV5-6|TRBD1
ASSSRQGWVGGYT
>TRBV4-1|NA
ASSQRASGNTIY